These 6 T cell receptor beta chains came from one sample sequenced in a study of T cell responses to AZD1222 COVID-19 vaccine. Libraries were prepared by immunoSEQ multiplex PCR; TCRdb keeps only in-frame clonotypes and omits some of them. The data hold roughly 170,000 clones, with about 91% observed a single time. Sample: peripheral blood, taken on day 0 of AZD1222 vaccination. Receptor source: an adult in good health.

V is TRBV19 and J is TRBJ1-2, with D possibly being TRBD1 (6 bases). From germline, CDR1 is LNHDA and CDR2 SQIVND (reference sequence). V was clipped by 5 bases and J by 2 bases, with 18 bases between them. This CDR3 has 16 amino acids. CDR3 sequence reads: CASSLLSGQGNYGYTF. The CDR3 DNA reads TGTGCCAGTAGTCTACTTTCGGGGCAGGGGAACTATGGCTACACCTTC.

The gene calls are TRBV5-4 and TRBJ2-2, with TRBD2 matching 8 bases. This CDR3 contains 14 residues. J lost 7 bases, V lost 4 bases, and 6 bases had no gene match. CDR1 SGHNT and CDR2 YYREEE come from the germline V gene (reference sequence). DNA of the CDR3: TGTGCCAGCAGCCCGGTTGCGGGGGGCGGGGAGCTGTTTTTT. This sequence encodes CASSPVAGGGELFF.

The chain joins TRBV6-6 to TRBJ2-1, with D perhaps matching TRBD2 (5 bases). The CDR3 contains 14 residues. Trimming took 0 bases from V and 9 from J, leaving 12 bases between them. Germline CDR1 reads MNHNY; CDR2 reads SVGAGI (reference sequence). In nucleotides, the CDR3 is TGTGCCAGCAGTTACTCCCTCCTGAGCGGTGAGCAGTTCTTC. The encoded protein is CASSYSLLSGEQFF.

V is TRBV28 and J is TRBJ1-2; perhaps TRBD1 as D (5 bases). From germline, CDR1 is MDHEN and CDR2 SYDVKM. V shed 5 bases and J shed 6 bases, with 13 bases lying between them. The CDR3 is 13 residues long. Written as DNA, the CDR3 is TGTGCCAGCAGTCCCGGGGGGAGAGATGGCTACACCTTC. Translated, it gives CASSPGGRDGYTF.

The V call is TRBV6-6, the J call TRBJ1-5; possible D gene TRBD1, 5 bases. Germline loops: CDR1 MNHNY, CDR2 SVGAGI (reference sequence). V gave up 5 bases and J gave up 11 bases, with 16 bases separating them. This CDR3 spans 13 amino acids. CDR3 nucleotide sequence: TGTGCCAGCAGTAGGGTGGGGGGTTTGACCCAGCATTTT. Residues: CASSRVGGLTQHF.

In this sample, this clone turned up once. The chain carries TRBV11-3 and TRBJ2-2; 7 positions agree with TRBD1. Germline CDR1 reads SGHNT; CDR2 reads YENEEA. The CDR3 is 16 amino acids. With V trimmed by 5 bases and J by 1 base, 7 bases remained unmatched. CDR3 DNA sequence: TGTGCCAGCAGCCGCATGACAGGGTGGAACACCGGGGAGCTGTTTTTT. Its protein is CASSRMTGWNTGELFF.